These 27 T cell receptor beta chains were sequenced from one sample in a study of T cells expressing NK-cell markers. TCRdb reworked the 5' RACE reads into one entry per CDR3 protein, no DNA. There are about 400,000 distinct CDR3 sequences in the sample, with around 10% held by the top ten. Sequenced input: blood T cells: a sorted CD56 or NKG2C T cell subset, CD4+ or CD8+ T cells, or bulk PBMC T cells (not recorded which). These receptors originate from a woman aged 50 to 60 in good health.

J is TRBJ2-7 and V is TRBV12-3 or TRBV12-4; the TCRdb D gene call, TRBD1, has no DNA to confirm it. This CDR3 is 14 amino acids long. The chain's CDR3 is CASSGTGAPYEQYF.

The chain joins TRBV7-2 to TRBJ1-2; no DNA is available, so the TRBD1 call from TCRdb remains unchecked. The CDR3 is 16 amino acids. Germline V gene lookup returns CDR1 SGHTA and CDR2 FQGNSA. The CDR3 is CASSLVATGEVYGYTF.

The chain has TRBV5-1 and TRBJ2-2; checking the TCRdb D call of TRBD2 is not possible without DNA. This CDR3 has 17 amino acids. Germline lookup yields CDR1 SGHRS and CDR2 YFSETQ. This CDR3 is CASSWGPIRRNTGELFF.

This rearrangement joins TRBV11-2 to TRBJ1-6. Germline CDR1 reads SGHAT; CDR2 reads FQNNGV. The length of the CDR3 is 15 residues. CDR3 sequence: CASSLLGSYNSPLHF.

V is TRBV12-3 or TRBV12-4 and J is TRBJ1-4. This CDR3 has 11 residues. CDR3 protein: CASRRGEKLFF.

V gene TRBV25-1 combines with J gene TRBJ2-7; TCRdb's assignment of TRBD1 cannot be checked, as there is no DNA. The CDR3 covers 13 residues. The V gene's germline CDR1 is MGHDK and CDR2 SYGVNS. CDR3 residues: CASLGQVAYEQYF.

The chain carries TRBV10-2 and TRBJ1-1; the TCRdb call, TRBD1, lacks DNA for checking. The CDR3 covers 13 residues. In germline, CDR1 is WSHSY, CDR2 SAAADI. Here the CDR3 reads CASSMTGVQWAFF.

The chain is built from TRBV24-1 and TRBJ2-2; TCRdb's D call, TRBD2, is unchecked because there is no DNA. The germline V gene encodes CDR1 KGHDR and CDR2 SFDVKD. The CDR3 is 15 residues long. The CDR3 loop is CATSDSRGSIGELFF.

This chain joins TRBV5-1 and TRBJ1-1. This CDR3 region has 13 residues. CDR1 and CDR2 from the germline V gene are SGHRS and YFSETQ. CDR3 protein: CASRPNMNTEAFF. Combining the CDR3 with reference TRBV5-1 and TRBJ1-1 gives the whole variable domain KAGVTQTPRYLIKTRGQQVTLSCSPISGHRSVSWYQQTPGQGLQFLFEYFSETQRNKGNFPGRFSGRQFSNSRSEMNVSTLELGDSALYLCASRPNMNTEAFFGQGTRLTVV.

The rearrangement uses TRBV27 and TRBJ2-1. CDR1 and CDR2 from the germline V gene are MNHEY and SMNVEV (reference sequence). The CDR3 sequence is 13 residues long. CDR3 protein: CASSTATHLRQFF.

The chain uses TRBV12-3 or TRBV12-4 and TRBJ1-1; TCRdb gives TRBD1 as the D gene, but with no DNA this cannot be confirmed. The CDR3 runs to 13 residues. The CDR3 loop is CASSSTGWEKAFF.

V is TRBV3-1 and J is TRBJ2-1; TCRdb calls TRBD1, which cannot be checked without DNA. This CDR3 comprises 12 residues. Germline V gives CDR1 LGHDT, CDR2 YNNKEL (reference sequence). Here the CDR3 reads CASSETWGEQFF.

This chain links TRBV10-3 with TRBJ2-2; TCRdb lists TRBD1, though no DNA is available to test this call. The CDR3 sequence is 13 residues long. The germline gives CDR1 ENHRY, CDR2 SYGVKD. The CDR3 is CATGPPGPGELFF.

The rearrangement uses TRBV27 and TRBJ2-1; TCRdb proposes TRBD2, but this gene call is untestable without DNA. Germline values: CDR1 MNHEY, CDR2 SMNVEV (reference sequence). This CDR3 region has 16 residues. The CDR3 sequence is CASSLREAGGNNEQFF.

This chain connects TRBV12-3 or TRBV12-4 to TRBJ2-3; TCRdb's D call of TRBD2 is untestable without DNA. This CDR3 spans 16 amino acids. CDR3 in amino acids: CASQNNPGTLADTQYF.

The CDR3 region is CAISMIYDTQYF. J is TRBJ2-3 and V is TRBV10-3. This CDR3 is 12 amino acids long. Per germline, CDR1 ENHRY and CDR2 SYGVKD.

The J gene is TRBJ2-5, the V gene TRBV28; TCRdb reports TRBD1, a call that lacks DNA to check it against. The CDR3 length is 15 residues. Germline V gene data show CDR1 as MDHEN and CDR2 as SYDVKM. CDR3 sequence: CASSEDRGQGETQYF.

The chain has TRBV4-2 and TRBJ2-1; TCRdb's D call of TRBD1 is untestable without DNA. Germline V gene lookup returns CDR1 LGHNA and CDR2 YNFKEQ. There are 17 residues in the CDR3. CDR3 residues: CASSQPVGTSSYNEQFF.

The chain carries TRBV18 and TRBJ1-3. The CDR3 totals 14 residues. Germline V gives CDR1 KGHSH, CDR2 LQKENI. CDR3 loop: CASSTNAVGNTIYF.

The CDR3 loop is CASSARTGFLETQYF. V is TRBV11-2 and J is TRBJ2-5; as DNA is missing, the TRBD1 call by TCRdb cannot be tested. This CDR3 contains 15 residues. CDR1 is SGHAT and CDR2 is FQNNGV in the germline V gene.

The chain employs TRBV20-1 and TRBJ2-1; checking the TCRdb D call of TRBD1 is not possible without DNA. The CDR3 is made up of 14 amino acids. Germline V lookup: CDR1 DFQATT, CDR2 SNEGSKA (reference sequence). The CDR3 region is CSASAPLAYNEQFF.

V is TRBV29-1 and J is TRBJ2-1; TCRdb lists TRBD2, though no DNA is available to test this call. CDR3 size: 12 residues. Germline V lookup: CDR1 SQVTM, CDR2 ANQGSEA. Here the CDR3 reads CSAPPGGDEQFF.

The V gene is TRBV10-3, the J gene TRBJ2-7; TCRdb designates TRBD1, a call that cannot be tested without DNA. The CDR3 runs 11 residues. Germline loops: CDR1 ENHRY, CDR2 SYGVKD. CDR3 protein: CAIYRGGEQYF.

The chain has TRBV10-3 and TRBJ2-1; lacking DNA, the TRBD2 call made by TCRdb goes unchecked. CDR1 and CDR2 from the germline V gene are ENHRY and SYGVKD. The CDR3 has 15 residues. The CDR3 sequence: CAISESGGNYNEQFF.

The chain uses TRBV25-1 and TRBJ1-5. The CDR3 is 15 amino acids. CDR1 and CDR2 (germline): MGHDK, SYGVNS. The CDR3 sequence: CASSVRVWGNQPQHF.

The chain carries TRBV3-1 and TRBJ1-1; TCRdb lists TRBD1, though no DNA is available to test this call. CDR3 length: 15 amino acids. Germline V CDR1 and CDR2: LGHDT, YNNKEL (reference sequence). The CDR3 loop reads CASSPTTGGGTEAFF.

J is TRBJ2-2 and V is TRBV24-1; the TRBD1 assignment by TCRdb is unverifiable without DNA. Germline V gene lookup returns CDR1 KGHDR and CDR2 SFDVKD. The CDR3 is made up of 14 amino acids. The CDR3 loop is CATSGDSNTGELFF.